This entry lists 10 T cell receptor beta chains sequenced from one sample in a study of cytomegalovirus exposure and HLA in healthy donors. The PCR was carried out with 60 Vbeta primers and 13 Jbeta primers. Profiling relied on immunoSEQ multiplex PCR, and the TCRdb table lists in-frame clones only, not all of them. Here the sample spans some 110,000 clones, roughly 83% being singletons. Sequencing was done on a sample of PBMCs. The receptors derive from a woman aged 18-29 years in good health and CMV-seropositive.

J is TRBJ2-1 and V is TRBV6-5, with 10 bases lining up with TRBD1. V dropped 6 bases and J dropped 8; count of bases not matched to a gene: 10. CDR1 is MNHEY and CDR2 is SVGAGI in the germline V gene. This CDR3 contains 15 residues. This CDR3 reads CASSPTGGKWDEQFF. In DNA, the CDR3 is TGTGCCAGCAGCCCGACAGGGGGCAAATGGGATGAGCAGTTCTTC.

This clone has only one observation. V usage is TRBV11-3 and J usage is TRBJ1-1, with a tentative D call TRBD1 (5 bases). This CDR3 is built from 17 residues. Per germline, CDR1 SGHNT and CDR2 YENEEA. V dropped 8 bases and J dropped 2 bases, with 24 bases sitting between them. The CDR3 here is CASGSPGASEINTEAFF. For the CDR3, the DNA is TGTGCCAGCGGTTCACCTGGGGCCTCAGAGATTAACACTGAAGCTTTCTTT. Based on the CDR3 plus reference TRBV11-3 and TRBJ1-1, the full variable domain is EAGVVQSPRYKIIEKKQPVAFWCNPISGHNTLYWYLQNLGQGPELLIRYENEEAVDDSQLPKDRFSAERLKGVDSTLKIQPAELGDSAVYLCASGSPGASEINTEAFFGQGTRLTVV.

The CDR3 DNA follows: TGCGCCAGCAGTCACAGGGGCGGCAATGAGCAGTTCTTC. The encoded protein is CASSHRGGNEQFF. The V and J genes are TRBV23-1 and TRBJ2-1; maybe TRBD1 (6 bases). TRBV23-1 is an open reading frame whose function is uncertain. Trimming removed 3 bases at V and 6 bases at J, with 9 bases between. The CDR3 loop spans 13 amino acids.

This clone was counted a few times. The rearrangement links TRBV11-2 to TRBJ1-2, with D possibly matching TRBD1 (5 bases). The germline V gene encodes CDR1 SGHAT and CDR2 FQNNGV. V was trimmed by 3 bases and J by 6 bases, leaving 17 bases between them. CDR3 size: 15 residues. The CDR3 spells CASSFAGFDGDGYTF. As DNA, the CDR3 is TGTGCCAGCAGCTTCGCAGGGTTCGATGGCGATGGCTACACCTTC.

This CDR3 reads CASSLGGPYEQYF. The DNA for the CDR3 is TGTGCCAGTAGCCTGGGGGGGCCCTACGAGCAGTACTTC. This chain uses TRBV19 with TRBJ2-7; possible D gene TRBD2, 7 bases. Between the trimmed V and J ends, which lost 6 bases and 2 bases, there was a span of 11 bases. The CDR3 extends over 13 amino acids. CDR1 LNHDA and CDR2 SQIVND come from the germline V gene (reference sequence).

The chain joins TRBV10-3 to TRBJ1-3; 7 bases are shared with TRBD1. Trimming cost V 3 bases and J 1 base; bases outside gene matches: 6. The CDR3 extends over 16 amino acids. CDR1 is ENHRY, CDR2 SYGVKD, per germline. DNA for the CDR3: TGTGCCATCAGTGAATTACAGGGGAAATCTGGAAACACCATATATTTT. Translation gives CAISELQGKSGNTIYF.

The V call is TRBV19, the J call TRBJ1-1; D is undetermined. The CDR3 contains 12 residues. Looked up from germline, CDR1 is LNHDA and CDR2 is SQIVND (reference sequence). V lost 7 bases and J 6 bases, leaving 12 bases between the germline ends. The CDR3 region is CASMGGIAEAFF. CDR3 DNA: TGTGCCAGTATGGGAGGGATCGCTGAAGCTTTCTTT.

V usage is TRBV6-5 and J usage is TRBJ1-1; 7 positions match TRBD1. The CDR3 is 14 amino acids. Germline trimming cut 2 bases from V and 4 bases from J; bases unmatched to any gene: 4. Germline V gives CDR1 MNHEY, CDR2 SVGAGI. This chain's CDR3 is CASSYDRVITEAFF. Here the CDR3 DNA reads TGTGCCAGCAGTTACGACAGGGTAATCACTGAAGCTTTCTTT.

The V call is TRBV7-2, the J call TRBJ2-1, with no clear D. V was clipped by 1 base and J by 6 bases, with 7 bases between them. The CDR3 has 13 amino acids. Germline CDR1 and CDR2: SGHTA and FQGNSA. CDR3 coding DNA: TGTGCCAGCAGCTTAGGTCCCTTCAATGAGCAGTTCTTC. Protein product: CASSLGPFNEQFF.

In its sample, this clone was seen a few times. The chain joins TRBV7-2 to TRBJ1-2, with D perhaps TRBD1 (6 bases). The germline V gene encodes CDR1 SGHTA and CDR2 FQGNSA. The CDR3 runs 13 residues. The V gene lost 7 bases and the J gene lost 2 bases, with 11 bases spanning the gap. The CDR3 region is CASTTGFNYGYTF. In nucleotides, the CDR3 is TGTGCCAGCACCACAGGGTTCAACTATGGCTACACCTTC. The whole variable domain, remainder taken from reference TRBV7-2 and TRBJ1-2, is GAGVSQSPSNKVTEKGKDVELRCDPISGHTALYWYRQSLGQGLEFLIYFQGNSAPDKSGLPSDRFSAERTGGSVSTLTIQRTQQEDSAVYLCASTTGFNYGYTFGSGTRLTVV.